These 3 T cell receptor beta chains share one sample of origin, sequenced in a study of T cells in localized non-small cell lung cancer (TCRdb year 2020). Receptor libraries were prepared by the immunoSEQ multiplex PCR assay. TCRdb holds this immuneACCESS table with in-frame rearrangements only. Some clones are missing; in checked studies, unresolved V genes explain under half, and the rest has no known cause. The sample profile shows about 39,000 clones; 75% to 85% of them were found once. Clones ranked in the top ten supply approximately 35% of the sample. The sample in question was PBMCs, obtained before any cancer treatment. The source is a woman aged 40 to 75 with stage II squamous cell lung carcinoma.

This clone has just one count. The gene calls are TRBV6-6 and TRBJ2-4; D is undetermined. Germline V gene data show CDR1 as MNHNY and CDR2 as SVGAGI (reference sequence). This CDR3 is 14 amino acids long. V was pared by 7 bases and J by 5 bases, with 15 bases between. The CDR3 DNA reads as TGTGCCAGCACTCCCCCCGAGGCTGAAAACATTCAGTACTTC. This sequence encodes CASTPPEAENIQYF.

The chain joins TRBV7-8 to TRBJ2-1, with D perhaps assigned TRBD1 or TRBD2 (6 bases each). Germline CDR1 SGHVS, CDR2 FQNEAQ. With 5 bases removed from V and 3 bases from J, the gap between germline ends came to 23 bases. The CDR3 length is 18 residues. In nucleotides, the CDR3 is TGTGCCAGCAGCGGGCGGGGCATGGACAGTTTACTCTACAATGAGCAGTTCTTC. Its protein product is CASSGRGMDSLLYNEQFF. Full variable domain (missing parts from reference TRBV7-8 and TRBJ2-1): GAGVSQSPRYKVAKRGQDVALRCDPISGHVSLFWYQQALGQGPEFLTYFQNEAQLDKSGLPSDRFFAERPEGSVSTLKIQRTQQEDSAVYLCASSGRGMDSLLYNEQFFGPGTRLTVL.

This rearrangement joins TRBV7-2 to TRBJ1-1; TRBD1 might be the D (5 bases). V was clipped by 5 bases and J by 4 bases, with 17 bases between them. CDR3 length: 15 amino acids. Germline V lookup: CDR1 SGHTA, CDR2 FQGNSA. CDR3 amino acids: CASSPRGASGTEAFF. The CDR3 region has the DNA TGTGCCAGCAGCCCCAGAGGGGCGAGTGGCACTGAAGCTTTCTTT.